These T cell receptor beta chains were read from a single sample in a study of cytomegalovirus exposure and HLA in healthy donors. Using immunoSEQ multiplex PCR, the repertoire was profiled, and TCRdb retains in-frame clones only, with some absent. The sample carries approximately 80,000 clones, about four fifths recorded once. Sequencing used PBMCs. The receptors stem from a man aged 55 to 69 in good health and CMV-seronegative. The CDR3 runs from the conserved cysteine through the conserved F or W. A D gene is named only where the DNA matches it firmly. Not all rows give a size; the values are once, few, many and, for expanded clones, a class.

TRBJ2-3,.,.,TRBV2,CASRANRAGGDTQYF,TGTGCCAGCAGGGCCAATAGGGCCGGGGGAGATACGCAGTATTTT
TRBJ1-1,.,.,TRBV9,CASSRMGRPFF,TGTGCCAGCAGCCGCATGGGGAGGCCTTTCTTT
TRBJ1-1,.,few,TRBV2,CASRTTANTEAFF,TGTGCCAGCAGAACGACAGCTAACACTGAAGCTTTCTTT
TRBJ2-7,TRBD2,.,TRBV9,CASSTSGVVYEQYF,TGTGCCAGCAGCACCAGCGGGGTGGTATACGAGCAGTACTTC
TRBJ1-6,.,.,TRBV2,CASSEGGGSPLHF,TGTGCCAGCAGTGAGGGGGGAGGTTCACCCCTCCACTTT
TRBJ1-5,.,few,TRBV19,CASSRDRNQPQHF,TGTGCCAGTAGTAGAGACAGAAATCAGCCCCAGCATTTT
TRBJ2-5,TRBD1,.,TRBV7-9,CSSSLGTGPPETQYF,TGTTCCAGCAGCTTGGGGACAGGGCCACCAGAGACCCAGTACTTC
TRBJ2-7,TRBD1,.,TRBV13,CASSTRQGARYEQYF,TGTGCCAGCAGCACTAGACAGGGGGCGCGCTACGAGCAGTACTTC
TRBJ1-2,.,.,TRBV5-1,CASSSGETVRYGYTF,TGCGCCAGCAGCTCCGGTGAGACAGTCCGCTATGGCTACACCTTC
TRBJ1-1,.,few,TRBV14,CASSQAFEGTEAFF,TGTGCCAGCAGCCAAGCATTTGAGGGCACTGAAGCTTTCTTT
TRBJ2-7,.,.,TRBV7-9,CSSSFPLYEQYF,TGTTCCAGCAGCTTCCCCCTCTACGAGCAGTACTTC
TRBJ2-7,.,.,TRBV14,CASSQFTYEQYF,TGTGCCAGCAGCCAATTTACCTACGAGCAGTACTTC
TRBJ2-2,TRBD1,.,TRBV7-3,CASSLRQGYTGELFF,TGTGCCAGCAGCTTGAGACAGGGTTACACCGGGGAGCTGTTTTTT
TRBJ1-2,.,.,TRBV14,CASSLHPVEGYTF,TGTGCCAGCAGCCTCCACCCTGTGGAGGGCTACACCTTC
TRBJ2-1,.,.,TRBV11-3,CASSLRGLSYNEQFF,TGTGCCAGCAGCCTGCGGGGCCTCTCCTACAATGAGCAGTTCTTC
TRBJ1-2,.,.,TRBV21-1,CASSSQRVHRDRVVGYTF,TGTGCCAGCAGCTCCCAGAGAGTTCACCGGGACAGGGTGGTCGGCTACACCTTC
TRBJ1-2,.,.,TRBV15,CATSRGGGQLMTYGYTF,TGTGCCACCAGCAGAGGAGGAGGACAGCTGATGACGTATGGCTACACCTTC
TRBJ1-5,TRBD1,.,TRBV5-1,CASSLTGGPNQPQHF,TGCGCCAGCAGCTTGACAGGGGGCCCCAATCAGCCCCAGCATTTT
TRBJ2-6,.,few,TRBV5-1,CASSLGGMRSSGANVLTF,TGCGCCAGCAGCTTGGGAGGAATGAGGAGCTCTGGGGCCAACGTCCTGACTTTC
TRBJ2-3,TRBD1,few,TRBV6-1,CAIQQGDLADTQYF,TGTGCCATCCAACAGGGGGATTTAGCAGATACGCAGTATTTT
TRBJ2-7,TRBD1,.,TRBV30,CAWRRGRGAPYEQYF,TGTGCCTGGAGGAGGGGGCGAGGGGCTCCCTACGAGCAGTACTTC
TRBJ2-7,TRBD1,.,TRBV5-1,CASSSGTGNYEQYF,TGCGCCAGCAGCTCAGGGACAGGGAACTACGAGCAGTACTTC
TRBJ1-5,TRBD1,.,TRBV6-6,CASRDPGQGFQPQHF,TGTGCCAGCAGGGATCCGGGACAGGGTTTTCAGCCCCAGCATTTT
TRBJ2-7,.,.,TRBV27,CASSAGIEAYEQYF,TGTGCCAGCAGTGCGGGGATAGAGGCCTACGAGCAGTACTTC
TRBJ2-2,.,.,TRBV25-1,CASSRHGINTGELFF,TGTGCCAGCAGCAGACACGGAATCAACACCGGGGAGCTGTTTTTT
TRBJ2-7,.,.,TRBV5-4,CASSITAYEQYF,TGTGCCAGCAGCATCACGGCCTACGAGCAGTACTTC
TRBJ1-4,TRBD1,few,TRBV6-6,CASSSGTGSEKLFF,TGTGCCAGCAGTTCCGGGACAGGTTCCGAAAAACTGTTTTTT
TRBJ1-3,.,.,TRBV7-6,CASSPNPFFGEGSVGNTIYF,TGTGCCAGCAGCCCAAACCCCTTCTTCGGGGAGGGAAGTGTAGGAAACACCATATATTTT
TRBJ1-4,.,.,TRBV4-1,CASSQSIERVATNEKLFF,TGCGCCAGCAGCCAAAGTATTGAGCGGGTTGCAACTAATGAAAAACTGTTTTTT
TRBJ1-6,TRBD1,.,TRBV30,CAWDRVSSPLHF,TGTGCCTGGGACAGGGTTAGTTCACCCCTCCACTTT
TRBJ1-4,TRBD1,.,TRBV5-1,CASSLEPQGATNEKLFF,TGCGCCAGCAGCTTGGAACCCCAGGGGGCCACTAATGAAAAACTGTTTTTT
TRBJ1-2,.,.,TRBV6-4,CASSFSVKSNYGYTF,TGTGCCAGCAGCTTTTCGGTCAAATCTAACTATGGCTACACCTTC
TRBJ1-4,.,.,TRBV18,CASSPSSRATNEKLFF,TGTGCCAGCTCACCCTCTTCCAGGGCAACTAATGAAAAACTGTTTTTT
TRBJ2-3,TRBD1,.,TRBV5-1,CASSGQGHTDTQYF,TGCGCCAGCAGCGGACAGGGTCACACAGATACGCAGTATTTT
TRBJ2-3,TRBD2,.,TRBV25-1,CASSSGLAGRTDTQYF,TGTGCCAGCAGCTCCGGACTAGCGGGGCGGACAGATACGCAGTATTTT
TRBJ1-2,.,.,TRBV6-1,CASSEGPSGGGYTF,TGTGCCAGCAGTGAAGGCCCCTCCGGGGGTGGCTACACCTTC
TRBJ2-7,TRBD1,.,TRBV4-1,CASSQGADRPTYEQYF,TGCGCCAGCAGCCAAGGGGCGGACAGGCCCACCTACGAGCAGTACTTC
TRBJ2-5,.,.,TRBV7-3,CASSLDTGYQETQYF,TGTGCCAGCAGCCTAGATACAGGGTACCAAGAGACCCAGTACTTC
TRBJ2-7,TRBD1,.,TRBV27,CASSWARGPYEQYF,TGTGCCAGCAGTTGGGCCAGGGGGCCCTACGAGCAGTACTTC
TRBJ1-1,.,few,TRBV30,CAWSRGAPTEAFF,TGTGCCTGGAGTCGGGGGGCCCCCACTGAAGCTTTCTTT
TRBJ1-5,TRBD1,few,TRBV10-3,CAIRGTGGQPQHF,TGTGCCATCAGAGGGACAGGTGGACAGCCCCAGCATTTT
TRBJ2-7,TRBD1,.,TRBV7-9,CSSSPDRTGDYEQYF,TGTTCCAGCAGCCCTGACCGGACAGGGGACTACGAGCAGTACTTC
TRBJ2-2,TRBD2,.,TRBV7-3,CASSHSGEGELFF,TGTGCCAGCAGCCATAGCGGGGAAGGGGAGCTGTTTTTT
TRBJ2-6,.,.,TRBV6-1,CASSGGDGANVLTF,TGTGCCAGCAGTGGGGGGGACGGGGCCAACGTCCTGACTTTC
TRBJ1-1,.,.,TRBV11-2,CASSLDARGSFF,TGTGCCAGCAGCTTAGATGCCCGGGGGTCTTTCTTT
TRBJ2-3,TRBD1,.,TRBV7-8,CARSLAARGRDTQYF,TGTGCCAGGAGCTTAGCCGCCAGGGGGCGGGACACGCAGTATTTT
TRBJ2-1,TRBD2,few,TRBV7-9,CASSPTSGDTNEQFF,TGTGCCAGCAGCCCTACTAGCGGGGATACAAATGAGCAGTTCTTC
TRBJ1-1,.,few,TRBV6-5,CASSETLPGRAFF,TGTGCCAGCAGTGAAACACTCCCAGGCCGAGCTTTCTTT
TRBJ1-4,.,few,TRBV10-3,CAISESGGGGEKLFF,TGTGCCATCAGTGAGTCTGGGGGGGGAGGAGAAAAACTGTTTTTT
TRBJ2-3,.,.,TRBV10-3,CAIGSLGDTQYF,TGTGCCATCGGATCCCTAGGAGATACGCAGTATTTT
TRBJ2-3,TRBD1,.,TRBV7-9,CASSTGTGGLNTQYF,TGTGCCAGCAGCACCGGGACAGGGGGCCTAAATACGCAGTATTTT
TRBJ2-5,.,.,TRBV15,CATSRDGGPSSGQYF,TGTGCCACCAGCAGAGATGGTGGACCCTCCTCGGGGCAGTACTTC
TRBJ1-4,.,.,TRBV19,CASSTRYATNEKLFF,TGTGCCAGTAGTACCCGCTACGCAACTAATGAAAAACTGTTTTTT
TRBJ2-7,TRBD2,few,TRBV6-1,CASSETGTSGSYEQYF,TGTGCCAGCAGTGAGACCGGGACTAGCGGCTCCTACGAGCAGTACTTC
TRBJ2-2,.,.,TRBV11-2,CASSIGTGLNTGELFF,TGTGCCAGCAGCATCGGTACAGGATTAAACACCGGGGAGCTGTTTTTT
TRBJ1-2,TRBD1,few,TRBV14,CASSRGTVGGYTF,TGTGCCAGCAGCCGGGGGACAGTCGGCGGCTACACCTTC
TRBJ2-5,.,few,TRBV6-5,CASSYSIGGLGTQYF,TGTGCCAGCAGTTACTCGATAGGGGGTCTGGGGACCCAGTACTTC
TRBJ1-2,.,.,TRBV19,CASSMGLWYTF,TGTGCCAGTAGTATGGGCCTATGGTACACCTTC
TRBJ2-7,TRBD2,.,TRBV5-4,CASSFFGGWNEQYF,TGTGCCAGCAGCTTCTTCGGGGGGTGGAACGAGCAGTACTTC
TRBJ2-4,TRBD2,.,TRBV5-1,CASSLQAGLAKNIQYF,TGCGCCAGCAGCTTGCAAGCGGGACTAGCCAAAAACATTCAGTACTTC